Detailed here is one T cell receptor beta chain. This sample stems from a study of cytomegalovirus exposure and HLA in healthy donors. Researchers ran the PCR with 60 Vbeta and 13 Jbeta primers. Some clones are missing from TCRdb's copy, which holds only in-frame ones; the method was immunoSEQ multiplex PCR. The sample carries a few hundred thousand clones, around 80% recorded once. The ends lost 4 bases at V and 4 bases at J; junction bases unmatched: 9. The germline CDR1 and CDR2 sequences are SGDLS and YYNGEE. This CDR3 is built from 16 residues. Source material: PBMCs. The TCR was taken from a girl aged 2 to 9 in good health and CMV-seronegative. The chain employs TRBV9 and TRBJ2-3; 10 bases fit TRBD1. The CDR3 reads CASSPVLGQGADTQYF. CDR3 sequence (DNA): TGTGCCAGCAGCCCGGTGTTAGGACAGGGGGCAGATACGCAGTATTTT.